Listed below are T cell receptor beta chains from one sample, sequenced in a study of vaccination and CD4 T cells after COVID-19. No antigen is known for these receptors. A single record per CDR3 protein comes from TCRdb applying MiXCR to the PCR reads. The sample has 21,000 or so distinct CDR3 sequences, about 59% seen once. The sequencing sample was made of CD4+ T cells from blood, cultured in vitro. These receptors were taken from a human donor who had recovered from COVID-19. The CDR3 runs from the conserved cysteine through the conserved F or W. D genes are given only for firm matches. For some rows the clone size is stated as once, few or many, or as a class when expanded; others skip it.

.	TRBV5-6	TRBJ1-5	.	CASSLRDSGNQPQHF	TGTGCCAGCAGCTTGCGGGATTCGGGCAATCAGCCCCAGCATTTT
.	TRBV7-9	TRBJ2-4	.	CASSLESGRGNIQYF	TGTGCCAGCAGCTTAGAGTCAGGGAGAGGGAACATTCAGTACTTC
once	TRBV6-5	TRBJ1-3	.	CASSYRGTGNTIYF	TGTGCCAGCAGTTACAGGGGGACGGGAAACACCATATATTTT
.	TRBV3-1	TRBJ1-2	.	CASSQERDYTF	TGTGCCAGCAGCCAAGAAAGGGACTACACCTTC
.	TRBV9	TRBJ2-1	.	CASSVGAGLGNEQFF	TGTGCCAGCAGCGTAGGGGCAGGGTTGGGTAATGAGCAGTTCTTC
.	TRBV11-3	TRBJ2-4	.	CASSPLGGAKNIQYF	TGTGCCAGCAGTCCTTTGGGGGGAGCCAAAAACATTCAGTACTTC
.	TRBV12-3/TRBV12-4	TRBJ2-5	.	CASSPREEETQYF	TGTGCCAGCAGCCCCCGGGAAGAAGAGACCCAGTACTTC
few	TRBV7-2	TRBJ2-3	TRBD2	CASAAGGSSDTQYF	TGTGCCAGCGCCGCGGGCGGGAGTTCAGATACGCAGTATTTT
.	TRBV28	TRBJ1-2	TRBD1	CATGVRYGYTF	TGTGCAACAGGGGTTAGGTATGGCTACACCTTC
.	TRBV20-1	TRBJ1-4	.	CSASGSGGYEKLFF	TGCAGTGCTAGTGGGTCAGGCGGGTACGAAAAACTGTTTTTT
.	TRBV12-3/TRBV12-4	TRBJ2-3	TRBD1	CASSLALGQGSTDTQYF	TGTGCCAGCAGTTTAGCACTGGGACAGGGTTCGACAGATACGCAGTATTTT
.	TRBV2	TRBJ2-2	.	CASSIDRRGGELFF	TGTGCCAGCAGTATTGACAGGCGGGGCGGGGAGCTGTTTTTT
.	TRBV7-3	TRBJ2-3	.	CASSLEGAVEGDTQYF	TGTGCCAGCAGCCTCGAAGGGGCGGTGGAGGGGGATACGCAGTATTTT
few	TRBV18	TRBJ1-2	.	CASSPGGYGYTF	TGTGCCAGCTCACCAGGGGGCTATGGCTACACCTTC
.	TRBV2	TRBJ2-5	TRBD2	CASSLGGTSGRVQETQYF	TGTGCCAGCAGTCTGGGCGGAACTAGCGGGAGGGTCCAAGAGACCCAGTACTTC
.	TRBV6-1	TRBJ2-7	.	CASSPTGMSGEQYF	TGTGCCAGCAGCCCCACAGGGATGAGTGGTGAGCAGTACTTC
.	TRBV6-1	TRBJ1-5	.	CASNVRNYSNQPQHF	TGTGCCAGCAACGTCCGGAATTATAGCAATCAGCCCCAGCATTTT
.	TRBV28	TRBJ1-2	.	CASSQYGYTF	TGTGCCAGCAGTCAGTATGGCTACACCTTC
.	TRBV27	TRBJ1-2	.	CASSLLAGVAYGYTF	TGTGCCAGCAGTTTATTAGCAGGGGTAGCCTATGGCTACACCTTC
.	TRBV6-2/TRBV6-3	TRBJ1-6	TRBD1	CASSRTGGALALHF	TGTGCCAGCAGCAGGACAGGGGGCGCCTTGGCCCTCCACTTT
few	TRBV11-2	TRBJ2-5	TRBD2	CASSSRTRQETQYF	TGTGCCAGCAGCTCTCGGACTAGGCAAGAGACCCAGTACTTC
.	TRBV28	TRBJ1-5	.	CASSSSPNSDSNQPQHF	TGTGCCAGCAGTTCATCACCCAACTCTGATTCCAATCAGCCCCAGCATTTT
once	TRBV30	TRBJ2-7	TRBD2	CAWSAWGLADARHEQYF	TGTGCCTGGAGTGCGTGGGGACTAGCCGACGCTCGACACGAGCAGTACTTC
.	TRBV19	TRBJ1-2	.	CATLTGLHPNYGYTF	TGTGCCACCCTAACAGGGCTTCACCCTAACTATGGCTACACCTTC
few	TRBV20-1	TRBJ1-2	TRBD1	CSAYRGHSSNYGYTF	TGCAGTGCTTACAGGGGGCACTCCTCTAACTATGGCTACACCTTC
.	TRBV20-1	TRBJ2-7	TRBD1	CSAPDRSSYEQYF	TGCAGTGCGCCGGACAGGAGCTCCTACGAGCAGTACTTC
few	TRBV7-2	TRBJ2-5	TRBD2	CASGEGTIQETQYF	TGTGCCAGTGGGGAGGGAACAATCCAAGAGACCCAGTACTTC
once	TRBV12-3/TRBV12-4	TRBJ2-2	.	CASSLKGEWNTGELFF	TGTGCCAGCAGTTTAAAGGGGGAGTGGAACACCGGGGAGCTGTTTTTT
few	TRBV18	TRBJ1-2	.	CASSPLGSGADGYTF	TGTGCCAGCTCACCACTGGGGTCAGGGGCGGATGGCTACACCTTC
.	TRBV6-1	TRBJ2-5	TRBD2	CASNRRESSMEETQYF	TGTGCCAGCAACCGGCGGGAGTCGTCCATGGAAGAGACCCAGTACTTC
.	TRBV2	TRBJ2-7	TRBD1	CASSEGTGNYEQYF	TGTGCCAGCAGTGAAGGGACAGGGAACTACGAGCAGTACTTC
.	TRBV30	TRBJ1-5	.	CAWSGTGNQPQHF	TGTGCCTGGAGTGGGACGGGGAATCAGCCCCAGCATTTT
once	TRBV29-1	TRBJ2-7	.	CSVAQGISYEQYF	TGCAGCGTTGCACAGGGTATCTCCTACGAGCAGTACTTC
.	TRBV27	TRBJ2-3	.	CASTTLGLEGGTQYF	TGTGCCAGCACTACGCTAGGACTAGAAGGGGGTACGCAGTATTTT
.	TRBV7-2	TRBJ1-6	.	CASSPRPLPASPLHF	TGTGCCAGCAGCCCAAGACCACTGCCAGCATCACCCCTCCACTTT
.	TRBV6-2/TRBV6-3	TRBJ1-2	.	CASSYPYGYTF	TGTGCCAGCAGTTACCCCTATGGCTACACCTTC
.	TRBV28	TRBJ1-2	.	CASSRGQPYGYTF	TGTGCCAGCAGTCGCGGACAGCCCTATGGCTACACCTTC
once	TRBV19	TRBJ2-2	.	CASSITGGNTGELFF	TGTGCCAGTAGTATAACTGGGGGGAACACCGGGGAGCTGTTTTTT
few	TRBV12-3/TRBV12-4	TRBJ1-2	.	CASSFLSGVGADGYTF	TGTGCCAGCAGTTTTCTGTCTGGGGTAGGGGCGGACGGCTACACCTTC
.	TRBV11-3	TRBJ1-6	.	CASSSPDSFYNSPLHF	TGTGCCAGCAGCTCACCGGACAGCTTTTATAATTCACCCCTCCACTTT
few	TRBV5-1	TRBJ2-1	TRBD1	CASTPTGTGGSDEQFF	TGCGCCAGCACCCCAACCGGGACAGGGGGTTCGGATGAGCAGTTCTTC
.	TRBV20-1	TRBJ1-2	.	CSARSDPRGYTF	TGCAGTGCTAGATCAGACCCCCGGGGCTACACCTTC
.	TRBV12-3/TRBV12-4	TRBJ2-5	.	CASSSVKGSGETQYF	TGTGCCAGCAGTTCGGTCAAAGGGTCGGGAGAGACCCAGTACTTC
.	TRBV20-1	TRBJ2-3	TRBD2	CSARGSPGLAGTDTQYF	TGCAGTGCTAGGGGATCACCGGGACTAGCGGGCACAGATACGCAGTATTTT
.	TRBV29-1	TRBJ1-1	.	CSVVVGQLNTEAFF	TGCAGCGTTGTCGTAGGACAGCTGAACACTGAAGCTTTCTTT
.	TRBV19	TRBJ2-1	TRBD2	CATKGVAGGYNEQFF	TGTGCCACCAAAGGGGTAGCGGGGGGGTACAATGAGCAGTTCTTC
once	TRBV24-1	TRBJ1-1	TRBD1	CAISDRTGIEAFF	TGTGCCATCAGTGACCGGACAGGAATTGAAGCTTTCTTT
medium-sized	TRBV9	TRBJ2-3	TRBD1	CASSVGGQGRIDTQYF	TGTGCCAGCAGCGTAGGGGGACAGGGAAGGATAGATACGCAGTATTTT
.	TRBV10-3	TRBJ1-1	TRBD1	CAITRGDTEAFF	TGTGCCATCACCAGGGGGGATACTGAAGCTTTCTTT
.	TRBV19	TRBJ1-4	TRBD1	CASSSPRQGDEKLFF	TGTGCCAGTAGTAGTCCCCGACAGGGTGATGAAAAACTGTTTTTT
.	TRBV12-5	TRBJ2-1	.	CASGKVHNEQFF	TGTGCTAGTGGAAAGGTGCACAATGAGCAGTTCTTC
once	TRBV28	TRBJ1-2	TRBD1	CASSLAGQGWGYTF	TGTGCCAGCAGTTTAGCCGGACAGGGATGGGGCTACACCTTC
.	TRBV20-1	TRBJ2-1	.	CSARMAASSYNEQFF	TGCAGTGCTAGAATGGCGGCAAGCTCCTACAATGAGCAGTTCTTC
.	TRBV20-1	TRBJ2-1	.	CSVQSRAGFGDYNEQFF	TGCAGTGTTCAGTCCAGGGCCGGGTTTGGAGACTACAATGAGCAGTTCTTC
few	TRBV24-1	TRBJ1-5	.	CATSDTQGMGGDAAQHF	TGTGCCACCAGTGATACACAGGGAATGGGGGGGGATGCAGCCCAGCATTTT
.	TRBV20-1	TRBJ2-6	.	CSARDGNGVYGANVLTF	TGCAGTGCTAGAGATGGCAATGGGGTTTATGGGGCCAACGTCCTGACTTTC
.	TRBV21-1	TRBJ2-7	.	CASSKSGTGDSYEQYF	TGTGCCAGCAGCAAATCGGGGACAGGAGACTCCTACGAGCAGTACTTC
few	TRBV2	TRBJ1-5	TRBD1	CASSATGSNQPQHF	TGTGCCAGCAGCGCGACAGGGAGCAATCAGCCCCAGCATTTT
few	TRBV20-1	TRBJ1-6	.	CSARDRMGLLHF	TGCAGTGCTAGAGATAGGATGGGGCTCCTCCACTTT